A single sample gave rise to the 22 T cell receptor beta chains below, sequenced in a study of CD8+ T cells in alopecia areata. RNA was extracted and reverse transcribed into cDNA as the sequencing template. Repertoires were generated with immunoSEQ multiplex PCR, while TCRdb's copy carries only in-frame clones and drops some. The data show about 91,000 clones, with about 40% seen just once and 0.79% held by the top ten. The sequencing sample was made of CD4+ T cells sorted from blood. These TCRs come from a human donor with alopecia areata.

CDR3 in DNA: TGTGCCAGCTCACCAACGGCCAGGGGGGACTACGAGCAGTACTTC. It encodes CASSPTARGDYEQYF. The chain links TRBV18 to TRBJ2-7, with D tentatively TRBD1 (7 bases). V was pared by 2 bases and J by 3 bases, with 14 bases between. The CDR3 consists of 15 residues. Germline-derived CDR1 and CDR2 are KGHSH and LQKENI.

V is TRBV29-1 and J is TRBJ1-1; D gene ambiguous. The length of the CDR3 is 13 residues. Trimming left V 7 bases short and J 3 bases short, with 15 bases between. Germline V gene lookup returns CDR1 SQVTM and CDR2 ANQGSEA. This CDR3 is CSASPFRDTEAFF. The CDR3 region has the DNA TGCAGCGCCTCACCGTTTAGGGACACTGAAGCTTTCTTT. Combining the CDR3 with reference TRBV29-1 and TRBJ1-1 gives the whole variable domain SAVISQKPSRDICQRGTSLTIQCQVDSQVTMMFWYRQQPGQSLTLIATANQGSEATYESGFVIDKFPISRPNLTFSTLTVSNMSPEDSSIYLCSASPFRDTEAFFGQGTRLTVV.

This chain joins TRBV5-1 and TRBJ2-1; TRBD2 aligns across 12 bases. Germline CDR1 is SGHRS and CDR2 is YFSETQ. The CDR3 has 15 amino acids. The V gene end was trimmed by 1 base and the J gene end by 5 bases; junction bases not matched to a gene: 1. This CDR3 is CASSLRTSGNNEQFF. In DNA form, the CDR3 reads TGCGCCAGCAGCTTGAGGACTAGCGGGAACAATGAGCAGTTCTTC.

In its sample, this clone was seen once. The CDR3 loop is CSSLGLAETYEQYF. DNA of the CDR3: TGCAGCTCGCTGGGACTAGCTGAGACCTACGAGCAGTACTTC. The genes are TRBV29-1 and TRBJ2-7; 9 positions match TRBD2. J gave up 2 bases and V 8 bases, and 10 bases lay outside the gene matches. Germline-derived CDR1 and CDR2 are SQVTM and ANQGSEA. The CDR3 runs 14 residues.

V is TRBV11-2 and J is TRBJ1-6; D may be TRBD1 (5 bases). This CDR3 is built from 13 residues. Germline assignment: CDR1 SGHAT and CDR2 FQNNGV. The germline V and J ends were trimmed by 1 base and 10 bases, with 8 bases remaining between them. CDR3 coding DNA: TGTGCCAGCAGCTTAGCCGGGGACTCACCCCTCCACTTT. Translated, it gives CASSLAGDSPLHF.

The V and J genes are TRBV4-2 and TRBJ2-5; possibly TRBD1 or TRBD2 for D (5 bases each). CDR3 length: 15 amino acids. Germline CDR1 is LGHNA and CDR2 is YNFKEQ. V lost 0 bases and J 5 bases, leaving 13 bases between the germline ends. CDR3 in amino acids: CASSQEERGGETQYF. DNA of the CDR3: TGTGCCAGCAGCCAAGAGGAGAGGGGTGGGGAGACCCAGTACTTC.

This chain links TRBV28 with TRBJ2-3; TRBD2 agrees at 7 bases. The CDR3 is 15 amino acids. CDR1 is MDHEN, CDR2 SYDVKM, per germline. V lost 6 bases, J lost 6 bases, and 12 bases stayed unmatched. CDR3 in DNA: TGTGCCAGCAGCTCCGGGACTACAATCACGGATACGCAGTATTTT. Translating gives CASSSGTTITDTQYF.

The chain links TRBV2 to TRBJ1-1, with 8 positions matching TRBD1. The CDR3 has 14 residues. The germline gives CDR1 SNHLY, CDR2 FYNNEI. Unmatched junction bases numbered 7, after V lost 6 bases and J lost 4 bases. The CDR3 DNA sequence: TGTGCCAGCAGGGTCGACAGGGGAGGCACTGAAGCTTTCTTT. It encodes CASRVDRGGTEAFF.

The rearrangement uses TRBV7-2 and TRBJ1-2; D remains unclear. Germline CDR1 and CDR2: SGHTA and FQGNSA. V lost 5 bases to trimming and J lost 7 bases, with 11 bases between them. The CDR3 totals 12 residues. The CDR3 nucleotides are TGTGCCAGCAGCCCGCGGACGTCTGGCTACACCTTC. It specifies CASSPRTSGYTF.

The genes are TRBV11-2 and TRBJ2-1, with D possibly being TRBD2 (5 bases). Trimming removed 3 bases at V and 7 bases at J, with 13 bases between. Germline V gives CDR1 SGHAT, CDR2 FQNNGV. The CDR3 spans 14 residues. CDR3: CASSFGLASNEQFF. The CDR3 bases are TGTGCCAGCAGCTTCGGGCTAGCTTCTAATGAGCAGTTCTTC.

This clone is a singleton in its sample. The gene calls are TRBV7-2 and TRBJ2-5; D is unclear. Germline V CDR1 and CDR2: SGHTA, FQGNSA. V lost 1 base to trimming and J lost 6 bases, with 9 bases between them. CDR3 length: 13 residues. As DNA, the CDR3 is TGTGCCAGCAGCTTAGGGCTGGGAAAGACCCAGTACTTC. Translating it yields CASSLGLGKTQYF.

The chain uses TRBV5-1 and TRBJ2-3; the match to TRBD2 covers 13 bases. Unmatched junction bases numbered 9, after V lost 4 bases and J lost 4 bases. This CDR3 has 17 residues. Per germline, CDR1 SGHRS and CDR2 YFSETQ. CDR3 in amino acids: CASSPEGLAGLSDTQYF. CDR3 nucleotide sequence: TGCGCCAGCAGCCCCGAGGGACTAGCGGGGCTCTCAGATACGCAGTATTTT.

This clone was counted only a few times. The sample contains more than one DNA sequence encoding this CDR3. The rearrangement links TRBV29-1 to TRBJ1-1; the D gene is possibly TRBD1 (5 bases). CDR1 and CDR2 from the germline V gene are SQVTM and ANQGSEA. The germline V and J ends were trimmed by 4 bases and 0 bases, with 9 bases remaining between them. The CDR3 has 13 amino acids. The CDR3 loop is CSVAGTVNTEAFF. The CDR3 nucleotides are TGCAGCGTTGCCGGGACGGTGAACACTGAAGCTTTCTTT.

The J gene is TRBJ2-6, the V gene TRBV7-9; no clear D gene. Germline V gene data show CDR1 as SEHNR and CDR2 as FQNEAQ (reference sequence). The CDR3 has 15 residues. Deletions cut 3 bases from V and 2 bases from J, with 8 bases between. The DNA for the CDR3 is TGTGCCAGCAGCTTCCCCCTGGCTGGGGCCAACGTCCTGACTTTC. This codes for CASSFPLAGANVLTF.

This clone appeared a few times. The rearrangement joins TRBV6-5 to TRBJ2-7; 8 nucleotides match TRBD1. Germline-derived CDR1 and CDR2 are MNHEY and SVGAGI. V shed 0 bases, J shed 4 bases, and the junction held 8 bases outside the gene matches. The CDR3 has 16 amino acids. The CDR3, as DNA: TGTGCCAGCAGTTACTCGATCCAGGGGGCTGGATACGAGCAGTACTTC. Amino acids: CASSYSIQGAGYEQYF.

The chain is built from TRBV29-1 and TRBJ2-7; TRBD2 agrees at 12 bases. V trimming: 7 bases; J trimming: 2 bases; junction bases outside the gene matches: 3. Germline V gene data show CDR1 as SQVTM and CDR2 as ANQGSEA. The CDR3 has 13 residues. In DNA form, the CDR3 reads TGCAGCGCACGGACTAGCGGGGCCTACGAGCAGTACTTC. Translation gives CSARTSGAYEQYF.

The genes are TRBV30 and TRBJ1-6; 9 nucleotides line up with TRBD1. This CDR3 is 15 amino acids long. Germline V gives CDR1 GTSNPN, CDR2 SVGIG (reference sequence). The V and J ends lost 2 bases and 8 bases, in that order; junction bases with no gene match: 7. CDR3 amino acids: CAWSRSQGAYSPLHF. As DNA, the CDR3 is TGTGCCTGGAGTAGGTCACAGGGGGCATATTCACCCCTCCACTTT.

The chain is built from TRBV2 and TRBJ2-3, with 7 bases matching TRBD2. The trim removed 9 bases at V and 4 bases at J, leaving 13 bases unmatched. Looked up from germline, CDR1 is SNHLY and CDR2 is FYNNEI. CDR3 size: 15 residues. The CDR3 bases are TGTGCCAGTGCCAGGGAGGGTGGCTGGGCAGATACGCAGTATTTT. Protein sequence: CASAREGGWADTQYF.

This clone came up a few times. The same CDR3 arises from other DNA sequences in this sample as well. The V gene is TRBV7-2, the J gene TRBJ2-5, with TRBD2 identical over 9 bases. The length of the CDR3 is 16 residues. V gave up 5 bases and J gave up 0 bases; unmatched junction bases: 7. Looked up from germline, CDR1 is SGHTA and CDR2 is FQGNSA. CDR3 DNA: TGTGCCAGCAGCCCCTTGGCGGGGGGGTACCAAGAGACCCAGTACTTC. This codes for CASSPLAGGYQETQYF.

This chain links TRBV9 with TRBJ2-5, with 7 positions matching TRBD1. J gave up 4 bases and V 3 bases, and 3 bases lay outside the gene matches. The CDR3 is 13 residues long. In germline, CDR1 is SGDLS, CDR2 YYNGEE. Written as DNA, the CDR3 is TGTGCCAGCAGCGCCGGGACAGTAGAGACCCAGTACTTC. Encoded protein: CASSAGTVETQYF.

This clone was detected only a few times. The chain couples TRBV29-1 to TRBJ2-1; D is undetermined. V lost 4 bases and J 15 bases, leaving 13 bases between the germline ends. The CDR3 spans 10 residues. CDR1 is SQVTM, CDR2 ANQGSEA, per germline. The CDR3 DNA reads TGCAGCGTTGGGAACATCCATCCGTTCTTC. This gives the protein CSVGNIHPFF.

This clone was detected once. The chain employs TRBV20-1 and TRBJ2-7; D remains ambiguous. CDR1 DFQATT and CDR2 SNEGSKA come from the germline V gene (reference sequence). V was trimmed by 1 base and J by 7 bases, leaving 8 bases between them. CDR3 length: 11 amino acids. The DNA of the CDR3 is TGCAGTGCTAGAGGCGCTAGGGAGCAGTACTTC. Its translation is CSARGAREQYF.